This section outlines one TCR beta chain sequence together with its context. Its matching antigen is unknown. TCRdb used MiXCR to reprocess the reads, holding one entry per CDR3 protein. The sample includes some 700,000 distinct CDR3 sequences, 35% of them seen just once. V was trimmed by 5 bases and J by 5 bases, leaving 10 bases between them. The CDR3 is 12 amino acids. In germline, CDR1 is SEHNR, CDR2 FQNEAQ (reference sequence). This sample was taken from a study of T cell repertoires in cytomegalovirus infection. In the study overall: Both a matching HLA type and CMV infection were indicated by public TCR beta signatures. Study outcomes and limitations: What dominated the ex vivo response were HLA-C-restricted CMV-specific TCR beta clonotypes. People with CMV and the relevant HLA were identified by cumulative public TCR beta family frequency.

The clonotype was recovered from a human donor in good health (CMV status not recorded). Some clones in this sample may be carry-over from other donors' samples. Sequenced input: PBMCs. The chain links TRBV7-9 to TRBJ2-7; D unclear. The CDR3 nucleotides are TGTGCCAGCAGCCCCCAGAGCCACGAGCAGTACTTC. This gives the protein CASSPQSHEQYF. Variable domain in full (rest from reference TRBV7-9 and TRBJ2-7): DTGVSQNPRHKITKRGQNVTFRCDPISEHNRLYWYRQTLGQGPEFLTYFQNEAQLEKSRLLSDRFSAERPKGSFSTLEIQRTEQGDSAMYLCASSPQSHEQYFGPGTRLTVT.